A selection of T cell receptor beta chains follows, all from one sample in a study of blood T cell repertoires in COVID-19. TCRdb's table, derived via immunoSEQ multiplex PCR, lists solely in-frame clones and lacks some. This sample has 370,000 or so clones, with around 87% found just once. The sequencing sample was made of PBMCs or T cells enriched from blood (not recorded which). Receptors originate from a man aged 25 to 40 who had recovered from COVID-19. Each CDR3 is given with its conserved first and last residue. A D gene is named only where the DNA matches it firmly. Only some rows state a clone size, as once, few, many or a class for expanded clones.

clone_size | j_call | v_call | d_call | cdr3_nt | cdr3_aa
once | TRBJ2-7 | TRBV5-1 | TRBD1 | TGCGCCAGCAGGGGACAGGGGGCTTACGAGCAGTACTTC | CASRGQGAYEQYF
- | TRBJ1-1 | TRBV6-5 | - | TGTGCCAGCAGTTACTCGCGGGGAATGAACACTGAAGCTTTCTTT | CASSYSRGMNTEAFF
once | TRBJ1-6 | TRBV4-1 | TRBD1 | TGCGCCAGCAGCCCCGGGACAGGGGGATCACCCCTCCACTTT | CASSPGTGGSPLHF
few | TRBJ2-7 | TRBV7-8 | - | TGTGCCAGCAGCCTAAAGACAGGATTCTACGAGCAGTACTTC | CASSLKTGFYEQYF
- | TRBJ1-2 | TRBV2 | TRBD1 | TGTGCCAGCAGTGAAGCCGGGACAGGTGTTGGTGGCTACACCTTC | CASSEAGTGVGGYTF
- | TRBJ1-1 | TRBV6-1 | - | TGTGCCAGCAGTGAAGGAGGTTGGAACACTGAAGCTTTCTTT | CASSEGGWNTEAFF
- | TRBJ1-4 | TRBV5-1 | - | TGCGCCAGCAGCTTGGCGGGATCAACTAATGAAAAACTGTTTTTT | CASSLAGSTNEKLFF
- | TRBJ1-5 | TRBV19 | TRBD1 | TGTGCCAGTAGCGGGACAGACCCCTTTGGCAATCAGCCCCAGCATTTT | CASSGTDPFGNQPQHF
medium-sized | TRBJ2-7 | TRBV5-4 | - | TGTGCGGGGGCGGGGGAAAGCAACGAGCAGTACTTC | CAGAGESNEQYF
- | TRBJ2-7 | TRBV6-1 | TRBD1 | TGTGCCAGCAGTGAGGGGACAGACTTATGGGAGCAGTACTTC | CASSEGTDLWEQYF
- | TRBJ1-1 | TRBV15 | TRBD1 | TGTGCCACTAACTCCCCGGGACAGTTGAACACTGAAGCTTTCTTT | CATNSPGQLNTEAFF
few | TRBJ1-6 | TRBV27 | - | TGTGCCAGCACCCGGCAGGGAACCTATAATTCACCCCTCCACTTT | CASTRQGTYNSPLHF
- | TRBJ2-3 | TRBV12-3/TRBV12-4 | - | TGTGCCAGCACCCCAGGGGTCTCTGAGCAGTATTTT | CASTPGVSEQYF
- | TRBJ1-1 | TRBV29-1 | - | TGCAGCGTTGAAGACAGGGAGAACACTGAAGCTTTCTTT | CSVEDRENTEAFF
- | TRBJ2-3 | TRBV5-1 | - | TGCGCCAGCTCCCCGGGGTTAGCCACAGATACGCAGTATTTT | CASSPGLATDTQYF
once | TRBJ1-1 | TRBV7-9 | - | TGTGCCAGCGGTAAGGGGCGGACTGAAGCTTTCTTT | CASGKGRTEAFF
once | TRBJ2-1 | TRBV7-2 | TRBD2 | TGTGCCAGCAGCTTAGCGCGGGGGGTGGTCTACAATGAGCAGTTCTTC | CASSLARGVVYNEQFF
- | TRBJ2-7 | TRBV30 | TRBD2 | TGTGCCTGGAGTGTCGGGACTAGCCGAGAGCAGTACTTC | CAWSVGTSREQYF
- | TRBJ1-1 | TRBV29-1 | - | TGCAGCGTCCGGGACACAGAGTTCACTGAAGCTTTCTTT | CSVRDTEFTEAFF
- | TRBJ2-7 | TRBV4-1 | - | TGCGCCAGCAGCCAAGACCCCGACCCAGGCGAGCAGTACTTC | CASSQDPDPGEQYF
- | TRBJ1-2 | TRBV25-1 | - | TGTGCCAGCAGTGAATATGGGCCAGAATATGGCTACACCTTC | CASSEYGPEYGYTF
- | TRBJ2-3 | TRBV25-1 | - | TGTGCCAGCGGAGTCCACCTTGGTAGCACAGATACGCAGTATTTT | CASGVHLGSTDTQYF
- | TRBJ2-5 | TRBV6-2/TRBV6-3 | TRBD1 | TGTGCCAGCAGTTACAGGGTAGGGGGCGAGACCCAGTACTTC | CASSYRVGGETQYF
- | TRBJ1-4 | TRBV10-1 | - | TGCGCCAGCAGTGACCTCGAGGGAATACGTAATGAAAAACTGTTTTTT | CASSDLEGIRNEKLFF
- | TRBJ2-1 | TRBV4-1 | TRBD1 | TGCGCCAGCAGCCAAGACGGACAGGGGTGGGGGTACTCCTACAATGAGCAGTTCTTC | CASSQDGQGWGYSYNEQFF
- | TRBJ1-3 | TRBV12-5 | - | TGTGCTAGTGGTTACGCGGGAAACACCATATATTTT | CASGYAGNTIYF
- | TRBJ2-7 | TRBV5-1 | - | TGCGCCAGCAGCTTAACAGGGACATCTTCCTACGAGCAGTACTTC | CASSLTGTSSYEQYF
- | TRBJ1-1 | TRBV12-3/TRBV12-4 | - | TGTGCCAGCAGTATCTTGGCGGAACAAGCTTTCTTT | CASSILAEQAFF
- | TRBJ1-1 | TRBV19 | TRBD1 | TGTGCCACATCCCGCGCAGGGGGCGCGGTTAGAGCTTTCTTT | CATSRAGGAVRAFF
- | TRBJ1-2 | TRBV5-6 | TRBD1 | TGTGCCAGCAGCTTTGGAGCCGCCGGGACAGCCTATGGCTACACCTTC | CASSFGAAGTAYGYTF
- | TRBJ2-2 | TRBV6-1 | - | TGTGCCAGCAGTGAATTTAGGAACACCGGGGAGCTGTTTTTT | CASSEFRNTGELFF
- | TRBJ2-3 | TRBV19 | TRBD2 | TGTGCCAGTAGCGGGGGGGAGGTCACAGATACGCAGTATTTT | CASSGGEVTDTQYF
- | TRBJ2-5 | TRBV27 | - | TGTGCCAGCAGACGCGGGGGCAGGCAAGAGACCCAGTACTTC | CASRRGGRQETQYF
- | TRBJ1-5 | TRBV3-1/TRBV3-2 | - | TGTGCCAGCAGCCAAGATCTTATTCAGCCCCAGCATTTT | CASSQDLIQPQHF
- | TRBJ2-1 | TRBV7-2 | TRBD2 | TGTGCCAGCAGCTTAGCCGGGACTAGCGGGGGGAGCTCCTACAATGAGCAGTTCTTC | CASSLAGTSGGSSYNEQFF
- | TRBJ2-3 | TRBV3-1/TRBV3-2 | TRBD2 | TGTGCCAGCAGCCGCACGGGACTACCCCGCACAGATACGCAGTATTTT | CASSRTGLPRTDTQYF
few | TRBJ1-3 | TRBV19 | - | TGTGCCAGTAGTATCTCCTCTGGAAACACCATATATTTT | CASSISSGNTIYF
- | TRBJ1-2 | TRBV6-2/TRBV6-3 | - | TGTGCCAGCAGCCTCGACAGAAATAACTATGGCTACACCTTC | CASSLDRNNYGYTF
- | TRBJ1-2 | TRBV5-4 | - | TGTGCCAGCAGCCCACAGTCGATGGGGGGAGGCTACACCTTC | CASSPQSMGGGYTF
- | TRBJ2-3 | TRBV15 | TRBD1 | TGTGCCACCAGCAGAGCCCCGACAGGGGGCACAGATACGCAGTATTTT | CATSRAPTGGTDTQYF
- | TRBJ2-5 | TRBV4-2 | TRBD2 | TGTGCCAGCAGCCAAGAGCAGCGGGGGGAGACCCAGTACTTC | CASSQEQRGETQYF
- | TRBJ1-2 | TRBV30 | - | TGTGCCTGGAGTGGGGCAGGGCTGAACTATGGCTACACCTTC | CAWSGAGLNYGYTF
- | TRBJ1-2 | TRBV3-1/TRBV3-2 | - | TGTGCCAGCAGCCAAGCCTACTATGGCTACACCTTC | CASSQAYYGYTF
- | TRBJ2-7 | TRBV5-6 | - | TGTGCCAGCAGCTTTACAGGGTCCTCGGGCGAGCAGTACTTC | CASSFTGSSGEQYF
- | TRBJ1-1 | TRBV18 | TRBD1 | TGTGCCAGCTCACCGTCTCGGGACAGCCCTGTAGCTTTCTTT | CASSPSRDSPVAFF
once | TRBJ2-5 | TRBV2 | - | TGTGCCAGCTCCTTTTTGCCCCCAGACAGAGAGACCCAGTACTTC | CASSFLPPDRETQYF